One TCR beta chain is described in this entry. There is no known antigen for this receptor. One end of the junction fails to match germline, which may point to a read error. The entry originates in a study of T cells after yellow fever vaccination (dated by TCRdb to between 2017 and 2020). General notes on the study: Libraries from fractions with low cell numbers were prepared with the SMART-Seq v4 Ultra Low Input RNA kit. To follow T-cell clones before and after both primary and booster YFV17D yellow fever vaccination, bulk TCR alpha and beta repertoires underwent longitudinal sequencing. Two healthy male donors, one aged 18 to 30 and one aged 30 to 40 years, made up the cohort. Bulk PBMC replicates and cell subsets were isolated from blood drawn at multiple timepoints before and after both primary and secondary immunization. Findings and caveats that apply to the study as a whole: Because abundant contaminating clonotypes from the bulk population could be contained in FACS-sorted repertoires, computational filtering was required. Compared with the primary T-cell response, the secondary T-cell response was weaker but faster, peaking on day 5 rather than day 15. After the booster, most of the clones that had expanded following primary vaccination were detected again (roughly 96% of CD4 and around 90% of CD8), which suggests that memory was broadly maintained. Only a couple of donors were included in the study, so the extent to which the findings can be generalized is limited. A small fraction of clonotypes showed up in both the CD4 and CD8 compartments, probably as a result of convergent recombination.

In light of the paper, this sample's treatment or condition label describes: live attenuated yellow fever vaccine strain. At every blood-draw timepoint, two biological replicates of bulk PBMCs were collected. PBMCs were isolated from peripheral blood using a standard Ficoll-Paque protocol. TriZol was used to extract RNA from bulk PBMCs, from CD4 and CD8 fractions, and from dextramer-positive and dextramer-negative fractions. TCR cDNA was synthesized by 5'RACE template switching, which introduced a universal primer site and unique molecular identifiers. Priming for cDNA synthesis came from both the TCR alpha and TCR beta constant segments. Library amplification involved two PCR steps, and the second step added sample barcodes and sequencing adapters. Libraries were sequenced on Illumina HiSeq 2500 (2x100 bp) or NovaSeq (2x150 bp). The paper's data handling went like this. MIGEC handled demultiplexing of reads and collapsing into UMI consensus sequences, while MiXCR performed V(D)J alignment. Clonotypes responding to the vaccine were identified with edgeR on replicate PBMC samples, with the criteria of FDR below 0.01 and a log2 fold change above 5 up to day 15. CD4 or CD8 identity was assigned to each bulk clonotype according to whether the clonotype was present at higher abundance in the sequenced CD4 repertoire or the sequenced CD8 repertoire. Through fastp at Q25 and MiXCR, TCRdb rebuilt clones from the public reads, retaining in-frame beta chains. Merged by CDR3 protein, the rows form single entries marked with the most common genes and DNA. The V and J calls shown here were made by TCRdb, not taken from the authors' results. The sample profile shows a few hundred thousand distinct CDR3 sequences; 6.5% to 8.5% of them were found once. The top ten hold 15% to 20% of the sample.

Counted from cysteine to phenylalanine, this CDR3 has 14 amino acids. Only the CDR3 region is kept as DNA, spanning 42 bases read in frame from base 1. CDR1 is given as DFQATT and CDR2 as SNEGSKA, both from the germline V gene (reference sequence). The TCR was taken from a man between 18 and 29 years old who received the YFV17D yellow fever vaccine. Sequenced material: PBMCs, taken around 45 days after the first yellow fever vaccination. In this chain, TRBV20-1 is recombined with TRBJ2-5; perhaps TRBD1 is the D gene, with 6 bases matching. This receptor has the CDR3 CSAPRGGYQEAQYF. The base sequence is TGCAGTGCTCCACGAGGGGGTTACCAAGAGGCCCAGTACTTC.